This T cell receptor beta chain was profiled in a study of T cell repertoires in cytomegalovirus infection. Across the study: Matching HLA type and CMV infection were both indicated by public TCR beta signatures.

Per germline, CDR1 MDHEN and CDR2 SYDVKM. The trim removed 5 bases at V and 3 bases at J, leaving 5 bases unmatched. The CDR3 sequence is 17 residues long. As for this clonotype: Its target is unknown.

Study-wide results and limits: Frequencies of public TCR beta families were cumulated, and this identified carriers of CMV plus the relevant HLA.

A single record per CDR3 protein comes from TCRdb applying MiXCR to the reads. Found here are 750,000 to 900,000 distinct CDR3 sequences, approximately 32% of them singletons; the top ten hold about 12%. This rearrangement joins TRBV28 to TRBJ2-1, with 15 bases that match TRBD2. The source material was cultured CD8+ T cells from PBMCs, sampled from culture after CMV antigen stimulation. The TCR sequence derives from a human donor in good health (CMV status not recorded). Some clones in this sample may be carry-over from other donors' samples. CDR3 nucleotide sequence: TGTGCCAGCAGTCCTGGACTAGCGGGGGGGTACTACAATGAGCAGTTCTTC. Amino acids: CASSPGLAGGYYNEQFF.